The count of the clone carrying this TCR beta chain is one. Individuals drawn from approximately 26 US areas were roughly 18 to 95 years old. This sample stems from a study of blood T cell repertoires in COVID-19. Trimming removed 6 bases at V and 6 bases at J, with 12 bases between. CDR3 size: 14 residues. Germline assignment: CDR1 MDHEN and CDR2 SYDVKM. Produced via immunoSEQ multiplex PCR; TCRdb's table is partial and in-frame only. The sample has more than 350,000 clones, 70% to 90% seen once. This TCR came from a young woman who had been exposed to COVID-19. The rearrangement uses TRBV28 and TRBJ1-6; D unresolved. What was sequenced was PBMCs or T cells enriched from blood (not recorded which). This CDR3 is CASSRTDPNSPLHF. CDR3 DNA: TGTGCCAGCAGCCGGACTGACCCTAATTCACCCCTCCACTTT.